These 16 T cell receptor beta chains share one sample of origin, sequenced in a study of blood T cell repertoires in COVID-19. Sequencing was performed with immunoSEQ multiplex PCR; in TCRdb, only in-frame clones are kept and a portion is missing. The sample lists 250,000 to 300,000 clones; roughly 90% were seen once. Sequenced sample: peripheral blood. The receptors derive from a woman in her twenties or thirties with COVID-19, enrolled during active disease.

The chain couples TRBV19 to TRBJ2-7; D might be TRBD2 (5 bases). V shed 3 bases and J shed 2 bases, with 5 bases lying between them. This CDR3 is built from 12 residues. Germline V gene sequence: CDR1 LNHDA, CDR2 SQIVND (reference sequence). The DNA for the CDR3 is TGTGCCAGTAGTATCGGGGCCTACGAGCAGTACTTC. Translated, it gives CASSIGAYEQYF.

The rearrangement joins TRBV7-6 to TRBJ1-1, with D perhaps matching TRBD1 (6 bases). The CDR3 is 15 residues long. Trimming took off 1 base at V and 3 bases at J, with 12 bases between the two ends. The germline V gene has CDR1 SGHVS and CDR2 FNYEAQ. This CDR3 is CASSLDGGPDTEAFF. CDR3 nucleotide sequence: TGTGCCAGCAGCTTAGACGGGGGGCCGGACACTGAAGCTTTCTTT.

This clone was counted between two and nine times. As DNA, the CDR3 is TGTGCCAGCAGTTACTCGTGGGGGGGCGATGAGCAGTTCTTC. This translates into CASSYSWGGDEQFF. V is TRBV6-5 and J is TRBJ2-1; perhaps TRBD2 as D (7 bases). CDR1 MNHEY and CDR2 SVGAGI come from the germline V gene. Trimming shortened V by 0 bases and J by 8 bases, and 11 bases separated the two germline ends. This CDR3 region has 14 residues.

This rearrangement joins TRBV27 to TRBJ1-1; weak D call: TRBD1 (5 bases). Germline CDR1 and CDR2: MNHEY and SMNVEV (reference sequence). The CDR3 spans 13 residues. V lost 5 bases and J 3 bases, leaving 10 bases between the germline ends. Here the CDR3 DNA reads TGTGCCAGCAGTGCGACAGAGTACACTGAAGCTTTCTTT. This sequence encodes CASSATEYTEAFF.

This clone was seen only a few times. V is TRBV28 and J is TRBJ2-6; D is possibly TRBD2 (5 bases). Germline assignment: CDR1 MDHEN and CDR2 SYDVKM. The CDR3 has 17 residues. V was clipped by 2 bases and J by 0 bases, with 11 bases between them. The CDR3 bases are TGTGCCAGCAGTTTAATGTTTGGGAGCTCTGGGGCCAACGTCCTGACTTTC. This encodes CASSLMFGSSGANVLTF.

The chain is built from TRBV28 and TRBJ1-1, with a weak D call TRBD1 (5 bases). V gave up 6 bases and J gave up 4 bases, with 15 bases separating them. There are 14 residues in the CDR3. Germline CDR1 is MDHEN and CDR2 is SYDVKM. CDR3 sequence: CASRGLPRGTEAFF. CDR3 bases: TGTGCCAGCAGGGGACTTCCGAGGGGCACTGAAGCTTTCTTT. Based on the CDR3 plus reference TRBV28 and TRBJ1-1, the full variable domain is DVKVTQSSRYLVKRTGEKVFLECVQDMDHENMFWYRQDPGLGLRLIYFSYDVKMKEKGDIPEGYSVSREKKERFSLILESASTNQTSMYLCASRGLPRGTEAFFGQGTRLTVV.

This clone was detected only a few times. This chain links TRBV2 with TRBJ2-1, with 10 nucleotides matching TRBD2. Germline V gene data show CDR1 as SNHLY and CDR2 as FYNNEI. The CDR3 covers 16 residues. The J segment lost 8 bases and the V segment lost 5 bases, leaving 12 bases of the junction unmatched. CDR3 in amino acids: CASSPRGASGGHEQFF. The CDR3 region has the DNA TGTGCCAGCAGTCCCAGGGGGGCTAGCGGGGGCCATGAGCAGTTCTTC.

V is TRBV5-6 and J is TRBJ2-7; TRBD2 agrees at 8 bases. Germline-derived CDR1 and CDR2 are SGHDT and YYEEEE. J lost 1 base, V lost 0 bases, and 6 bases had no gene match. The CDR3 is made up of 16 amino acids. CDR3 region: CASSLGATSASYEQYF. The DNA of the CDR3 is TGTGCCAGCAGCTTGGGGGCGACTAGCGCTTCCTACGAGCAGTACTTC.

As concerns this clone: The same CDR3 can be traced to other DNA sequences in this sample. This chain uses TRBV7-9 with TRBJ2-3, with no clear D. The V gene's germline CDR1 is SEHNR and CDR2 FQNEAQ (reference sequence). The ends were cut back, 6 bases at V and 1 base at J, with 5 bases in the middle. The CDR3 spans 12 residues. The CDR3 DNA follows: TGTGCCAGCAGTACAGGCACAGATACGCAGTATTTT. This codes for CASSTGTDTQYF.

This chain uses TRBV2 with TRBJ2-1; 9 positions match TRBD2. Germline assignment: CDR1 SNHLY and CDR2 FYNNEI. This CDR3 region has 14 residues. Unmatched junction bases numbered 1, after V lost 5 bases and J lost 2 bases. DNA of the CDR3: TGTGCCAGCAGTCTAGCGGGGACCTACAATGAGCAGTTCTTC. Translated: CASSLAGTYNEQFF.

CDR3 sequence (DNA): TGTGCCAGCCGGCAGGACACCGGGGAGCTGTTTTTT. Amino acids: CASRQDTGELFF. The chain employs TRBV6-4 and TRBJ2-2; D not certain. CDR1 is MRHNA, CDR2 SNTAGT, per germline. The CDR3 has 12 amino acids. The germline V and J ends were trimmed by 8 bases and 3 bases, with 7 bases remaining between them.

V gene TRBV7-6 combines with J gene TRBJ1-4, with D tentatively TRBD1 (6 bases). The CDR3 totals 14 residues. V gave up 3 bases and J gave up 7 bases, with 12 bases separating them. Germline CDR1 is SGHVS and CDR2 is FNYEAQ. The CDR3 is CASSFRGLGEKLFF. CDR3 in DNA: TGTGCCAGCAGCTTCAGGGGTCTGGGTGAAAAACTGTTTTTT.

The chain joins TRBV11-2 to TRBJ2-7, with 9 bases that match TRBD1. The CDR3 extends over 14 amino acids. Germline-derived CDR1 and CDR2 are SGHAT and FQNNGV. Trimming took 3 bases from V and 6 from J; bases not matched to a gene: 6. The CDR3 loop is CASSFGTGTFEQYF. The CDR3 nucleotides read TGTGCCAGCAGCTTTGGGACAGGGACGTTCGAGCAGTACTTC. Full variable domain (rest looked up from reference TRBV11-2 and TRBJ2-7): EAGVAQSPRYKIIEKRQSVAFWCNPISGHATLYWYQQILGQGPKLLIQFQNNGVVDDSQLPKDRFSAERLKGVDSTLKIQPAKLEDSAVYLCASSFGTGTFEQYFGPGTRLTVT.

This clone was detected once. The CDR3 is CASSDWGGLNTGELFF. In DNA, the CDR3 is TGTGCCAGCAGTGATTGGGGAGGATTAAACACCGGGGAGCTGTTTTTT. The genes are TRBV2 and TRBJ2-2; tentative D call: TRBD2 (6 bases). The CDR3 length is 16 residues. In germline, CDR1 is SNHLY, CDR2 FYNNEI. V dropped 3 bases and J dropped 2 bases, with 13 bases sitting between them.

The chain has TRBV6-1 and TRBJ1-5, with D maybe TRBD1 (6 bases). The CDR3 extends over 16 amino acids. Trimming stripped 1 base from V and 7 bases from J, with 17 bases between. The V gene's germline CDR1 is MNHNS and CDR2 SASEGT. In DNA form, the CDR3 reads TGTGCCAGCAGTGAAGGAATAGGGGGTTCAGGACAGCCCCAGCATTTT. Translating it yields CASSEGIGGSGQPQHF.

The chain employs TRBV30 and TRBJ2-7; 7 positions agree with TRBD1. Germline V lookup: CDR1 GTSNPN, CDR2 SVGIG (reference sequence). V lost 4 bases to trimming and J lost 0 bases; unmatched junction nucleotides: 3. The CDR3 loop spans 13 amino acids. The CDR3 DNA sequence: TGTGCCTGGACCGGACAGGTCTCCTACGAGCAGTACTTC. Translation: CAWTGQVSYEQYF.